This T cell receptor beta chain was observed in a study of T-cell reconstitution after alpha-beta-depleted transplantation in children. Regarding this clonotype: No antigen is known for it.

Study-wide results and caveats: At the one-year point after transplant, T-cell counts and TCRbeta diversity were found to come mostly from T cells that had been newly produced. Surviving thymic progenitors and recipient T cells were the source of high TCRbeta diversity at day 60 in some patients. About two months after transplant, alpha-beta T cells reportedly came from several hundred expanded graft clones.

The V and J ends lost 2 bases and 7 bases, in that order; junction bases with no gene match: 9. Germline V CDR1 and CDR2: MNHEY, SVGAGI. There are 17 residues in the CDR3. Library preparation (for TCRbeta) was performed with unique molecular identifiers. TCRdb re-called the PCR reads through MiXCR, storing one row per CDR3 protein. The sample includes about 240,000 distinct CDR3 sequences, about 25% of them seen just once. Sequencing used PBMCs, obtained before TCRalphabeta/CD19-depleted stem cell transplant. The sequence came from a girl aged 2 to 10 with Fanconi anemia, due to receive a stem cell transplant. The chain is built from TRBV6-5 and TRBJ2-1, with 12 positions matching TRBD2. The DNA for the CDR3 is TGTGCCAGCAGTTACGGGCTAGCGGGGGGGCTGAGGAATGAGCAGTTCTTC. It encodes CASSYGLAGGLRNEQFF.